Sequencing of this T cell receptor (beta chain) was carried out in a study of blood T cell repertoires in COVID-19. TCRdb's table, derived via immunoSEQ multiplex PCR, lists solely in-frame clones and lacks some. The data hold a few hundred thousand clones, with 70% to 90% observed a single time. The germline gives CDR1 MDHEN, CDR2 SYDVKM. Trimming took off 5 bases at V and 11 bases at J, with 15 bases between the two ends. This CDR3 has 12 amino acids. The sequencing sample was made of PBMCs or T cells enriched from blood (not recorded which). The V and J genes are TRBV28 and TRBJ1-1; D is possibly TRBD1 (5 bases). This sequence was found in a woman aged 25 to 39 who had recovered from COVID-19. In DNA, the CDR3 is TGTGCCAGCAGTCAGGGCTCCCAAGGGGCTTTCTTT. This codes for CASSQGSQGAFF.